This T cell receptor beta chain derives from a study of blood T cells in healthy people across ages. The CDR3 contains 14 residues. The V gene's germline CDR1 is SGHTA and CDR2 FQGNSA. V gave up 4 bases and J gave up 5 bases, with 15 bases separating them. About this clonotype itself: Antigen unknown.

Combining a sample-barcoded 5' primer with a J-beta primer mix, a second PCR ran for roughly 6 to 11 cycles. Every cDNA was tagged by a template-switch adaptor with 12 random nucleotides. MiXCR, applied by TCRdb to the 5' RACE reads, yields one record per CDR3 protein. The table shows hundreds of thousands of distinct CDR3 sequences, with roughly half occurring only once. Overall study findings and caveats: Observed TCR beta diversity per million T cells went down as age went up. This fall followed a roughly linear course with age.

Extraction of total RNA produced a minimum of 5.5 micrograms from each sample. The TCR was taken from a man between 60 and 75 years old in good health. The V gene is TRBV7-2, the J gene TRBJ2-7, with D possibly TRBD2 on 5 matching bases. Sequencing was done on a sample of blood. CDR3 in amino acids: CASSSQAEGNEQYF. Here the CDR3 DNA reads TGTGCCAGCAGCTCGCAGGCCGAGGGAAACGAGCAGTACTTC. The entire variable domain, with the rest obtained from reference TRBV7-2 and TRBJ2-7, is as follows: GAGVSQSPSNKVTEKGKDVELRCDPISGHTALYWYRQSLGQGLEFLIYFQGNSAPDKSGLPSDRFSAERTGGSVSTLTIQRTQQEDSAVYLCASSSQAEGNEQYFGPGTRLTVT.